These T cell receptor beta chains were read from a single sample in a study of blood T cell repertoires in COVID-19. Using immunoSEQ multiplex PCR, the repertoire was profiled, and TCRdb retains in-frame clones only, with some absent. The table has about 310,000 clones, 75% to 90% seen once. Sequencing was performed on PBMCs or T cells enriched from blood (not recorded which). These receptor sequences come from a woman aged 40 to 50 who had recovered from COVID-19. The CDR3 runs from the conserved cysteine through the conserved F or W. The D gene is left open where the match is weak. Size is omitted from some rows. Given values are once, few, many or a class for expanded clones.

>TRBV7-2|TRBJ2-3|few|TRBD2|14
CASSSGLAADTQYF
TGTGCCAGCAGCTCGGGACTAGCGGCAGATACGCAGTATTTT
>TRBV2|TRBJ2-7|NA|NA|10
CASRFNEQYF
TGTGCCAGCAGATTTAACGAGCAGTACTTC
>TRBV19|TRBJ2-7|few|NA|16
CASSISSETGSYEQYF
TGTGCCAGTAGTATCTCTTCCGAAACAGGGTCCTACGAGCAGTACTTC
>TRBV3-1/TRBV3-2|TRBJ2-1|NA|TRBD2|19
CASSYGALAGGPSYNEQFF
TGTGCCAGCAGCTATGGTGCCCTAGCGGGAGGGCCCTCCTACAATGAGCAGTTCTTC
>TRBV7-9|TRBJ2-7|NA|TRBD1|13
CASRQGISYEQYF
TGTGCCAGCCGACAGGGAATCTCCTACGAGCAGTACTTC
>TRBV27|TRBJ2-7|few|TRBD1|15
CASSTTGGALRVQYF
TGTGCCAGCAGTACCACAGGGGGCGCGTTAAGGGTCCAGTACTTC
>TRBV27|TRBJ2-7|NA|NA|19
CASRGTGEYLAGEIYEQYF
TGTGCCAGCAGGGGGACAGGTGAATACTTAGCGGGAGAGATCTACGAGCAGTACTTC
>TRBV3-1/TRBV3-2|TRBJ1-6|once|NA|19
CASSQEAQPGVSYNSPLHF
TGTGCCAGCAGCCAAGAGGCACAACCTGGTGTCTCCTATAATTCACCCCTCCACTTT
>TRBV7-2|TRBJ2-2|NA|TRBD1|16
CASSYGTGAGGGELFF
TGTGCCAGCAGCTACGGGACAGGGGCCGGAGGCGGGGAGCTGTTTTTT
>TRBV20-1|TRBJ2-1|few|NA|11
CSARRVTEQFF
TGCAGTGCTCGCAGGGTCACTGAGCAGTTCTTC
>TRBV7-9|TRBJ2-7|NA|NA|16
CASSFLGGGGSYEQYF
TGTGCCAGCAGCTTCCTCGGAGGGGGGGGGAGTTACGAGCAGTACTTC
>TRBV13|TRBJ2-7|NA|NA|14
CASSLGGPLYEQYF
TGTGCCAGCAGCTTAGGGGGGCCCTTGTACGAGCAGTACTTC
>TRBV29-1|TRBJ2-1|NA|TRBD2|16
CSVEPRGTSGGNEQFF
TGCAGCGTTGAACCCCGTGGGACTAGCGGGGGGAATGAGCAGTTCTTC
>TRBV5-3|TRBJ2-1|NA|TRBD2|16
CARSFLLAESYNEQFF
TGTGCCAGAAGCTTTTTACTAGCGGAATCCTACAATGAGCAGTTCTTC
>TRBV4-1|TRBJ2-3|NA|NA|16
CASSQEPLAGTDTQYF
TGCGCCAGCAGCCAAGAACCCCTCGCAGGCACAGATACGCAGTATTTT
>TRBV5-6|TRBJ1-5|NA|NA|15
CASSAQVSGNQPQHF
TGTGCCAGCAGCGCCCAGGTATCTGGCAATCAGCCCCAGCATTTT